This TCR beta chain was sequenced during a study of blood T cell repertoires in COVID-19. About the study: Samples taken during acute and convalescent COVID-19 were collected in the United States, Italy and Spain. In each case, the material was cDNA or gDNA derived from T cells, B-cell-depleted T cells, or PBMCs.

TCRdb keeps only in-frame clones here, not all; method: immunoSEQ multiplex PCR. The sample holds tens of thousands of clones, about 90% seen once. The V end was cut by 6 bases, the J end by 7 bases, with 16 bases between. CDR3 length: 15 amino acids. Looked up from germline, CDR1 is LNHDA and CDR2 is SQIVND (reference sequence). The sequence was collected from a man aged 50-60 years with active COVID-19. What was sequenced was peripheral blood. The chain recombines TRBV19 with TRBJ1-6; a possible D gene is TRBD1 (6 bases). The chain's CDR3 is CASRLDRSSNSPLHF. The CDR3 DNA sequence: TGTGCCAGTAGGTTAGACAGGAGCTCCAATTCACCCCTCCACTTT.